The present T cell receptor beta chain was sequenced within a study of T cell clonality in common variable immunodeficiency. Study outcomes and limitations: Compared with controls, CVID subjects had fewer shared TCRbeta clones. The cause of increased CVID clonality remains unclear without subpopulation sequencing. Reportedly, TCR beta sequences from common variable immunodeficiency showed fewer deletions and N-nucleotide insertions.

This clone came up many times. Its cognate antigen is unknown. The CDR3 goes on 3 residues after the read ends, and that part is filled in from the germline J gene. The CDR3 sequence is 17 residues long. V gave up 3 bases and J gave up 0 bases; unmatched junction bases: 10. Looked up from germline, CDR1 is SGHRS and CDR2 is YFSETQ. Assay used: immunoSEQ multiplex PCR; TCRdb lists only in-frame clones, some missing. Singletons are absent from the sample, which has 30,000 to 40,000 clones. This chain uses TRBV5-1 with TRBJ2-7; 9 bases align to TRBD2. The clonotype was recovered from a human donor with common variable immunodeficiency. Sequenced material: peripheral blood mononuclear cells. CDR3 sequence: CASSWGGASGVSYEQYF. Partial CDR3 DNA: TGCGCCAGCAGCTGGGGGGGGGCTAGCGGGGTCTCCTACGAG. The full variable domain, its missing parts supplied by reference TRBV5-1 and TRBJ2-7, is KAGVTQTPRYLIKTRGQQVTLSCSPISGHRSVSWYQQTPGQGLQFLFEYFSETQRNKGNFPGRFSGRQFSNSRSEMNVSTLELGDSALYLCASSWGGASGVSYEQYFGPGTRLTVT.